This entry concerns a single T cell receptor (beta chain). It lacks a known antigen. Base qualities are not recorded, but no much larger clone differs from it by a single base. Receptor amplification or capture employed the immunoSEQ multiplex PCR assay. Deep sequencing of rearranged TCR beta loci, alongside multiparametric flow cytometry, was used to profile T cell repertoires. Held by TCRdb, this immuneACCESS table contains in-frame sequences only and omits some clones. Under half of the omission traces to an unresolved V gene where checked; the cause of the rest is unknown. The sample records tens of thousands of clones, around 90% of which are singletons. The top ten hold about 16% of the sample. This sample is part of a study of lymphopenia after photon versus proton radiotherapy (dated by TCRdb to between 2019 and 2020). In the study overall: The immunological effects of photon versus proton radiation therapy were compared in patients with gastrointestinal tumors who developed high-grade lymphopenia. The study was designed to characterize how the impact on the immune system differs between the two radiation modalities. The cohort comprised roughly 20 patients with gastrointestinal tumors who received either photon or proton therapy and then developed lymphopenia.

What the study reported, not specific to this receptor: Among patients across the cohort who died, overall survival time showed an inverse correlation with a larger post-nadir drop in TCR diversity. After the lymphocyte count nadir, oligoclonal expansion, especially of CD8+ Temra cells, was observed in photon-treated repertoires, and the drop in diversity was driven by this expansion. The authors looked at the survival association only in patients who died, and they framed better survival with proton therapy as a possibility rather than a demonstrated result. During treatment, patients who received photon therapy lost naive T cells and TCR diversity and gained effector/memory populations, whereas patients who received proton therapy remained relatively stable.

V lost 2 bases and J lost 2 bases; the stretch between them is 21 bases long. The CDR3 covers 18 residues, taking in both the cysteine and the phenylalanine. The retained sequence is limited to the CDR3, 54 bases, with the frame set at the first base. From a lookup of the germline V gene, CDR1 and CDR2 are SGHVS and FQNEAQ. The clonotype comes from a man in his sixties with cholangiocarcinoma. The sequence links TRBV7-8 to TRBJ1-2, with no confident D gene call. The specimen comprised peripheral blood, sampled from a patient treated with photon-based radiotherapy. The CDR3 reads as follows: CASSLWFREDSGNYGYTF. The DNA sequence follows: TGTGCCAGCAGCTTATGGTTCAGAGAGGACTCAGGCAACTATGGCTACACCTTC.